This T cell receptor beta chain was identified in a study of T cell responses to AZD1222 COVID-19 vaccine. Study-level points and caveats: Distributed over spike, vaccine-associated CD4 TCRs predominated at 160-218 and 743-854. Baseline testing showed seropositivity in only a handful of AZD1222 recipients.

The V gene's germline CDR1 is LNHDA and CDR2 SQIVND (reference sequence). CDR3 size: 14 residues. The ends were cut back, 6 bases at V and 4 bases at J, with 13 bases in the middle. Note on this clone: Its antigen is still unknown.

The repertoire was sequenced with immunoSEQ multiplex PCR; TCRdb's copy has only in-frame clones and lacks some. The repertoire holds 90,000 to 120,000 clones, with 70% to 90% as singletons. The sample consisted of peripheral blood, taken 28 days after the second AZD1222 dose. This clonotype originated in an adult who received the AZD1222 COVID-19 vaccine. The chain has TRBV19 and TRBJ1-3; D is uncertain. The CDR3 is CASSSFSPGNTIYF. CDR3 DNA: TGTGCCAGTAGCAGTTTCTCCCCGGGAAACACCATATATTTT.